The clone carrying this T cell receptor beta chain was found a few times. Its antigen is as yet unknown. The CDR3 is 14 amino acids. Germline assignment: CDR1 SNHLY and CDR2 FYNNEI. V gave up 9 bases and J gave up 5 bases; unmatched junction bases: 11. Reverse transcription of all isolated RNA meant that expressed TCRB transcripts were sequenced. The table came from immunoSEQ multiplex PCR; TCRdb's copy has only in-frame clones and leaves some out. The data contain approximately 250,000 clones, around 24% of them singletons. The record originates from a study of beta chain features in type 1 diabetes. Study outcomes and limitations: Type 1 diabetes patients showed a moderate but significant shortening of TCRB CDR3s in all four CD4+ subsets. VDJ junctions from patients with type 1 diabetes contained fewer insertions and more deletions.

Sequenced input: naive CD4+ T cells from blood. The source of this sequence is a woman aged 25 to 39 with type 1 diabetes. This chain uses TRBV2 with TRBJ1-1; 8 bases fit TRBD1. The CDR3 nucleotides read TGTGCCAGGGAGTTTCAGGGGGCAGCAACTGAAGCTTTCTTT. Protein sequence: CAREFQGAATEAFF.